This T cell receptor beta chain was profiled in a study of control samples from healthy donors and cancer patients. Measured with immunoSEQ multiplex PCR; TCRdb has only the in-frame clones, and not every one. Counted here are over 10,000 clones, roughly 93% occurring once; the ten biggest clones make up approximately 15%. This clone was counted a few times. Germline CDR1 SGHAT, CDR2 FQNNGV. V lost 4 bases, J lost 0 bases, and 11 bases stayed unmatched. The CDR3 covers 17 residues. The sequence was collected from an elderly man with lung cancer. Sequences were obtained from PBMCs. The gene calls are TRBV11-2 and TRBJ1-2; 7 bases fit TRBD1. The CDR3 region has the DNA TGTGCCAGCAGCTGGGACAGTTCTACCTCCCCTAACTATGGCTACACCTTC. It is translated as CASSWDSSTSPNYGYTF.